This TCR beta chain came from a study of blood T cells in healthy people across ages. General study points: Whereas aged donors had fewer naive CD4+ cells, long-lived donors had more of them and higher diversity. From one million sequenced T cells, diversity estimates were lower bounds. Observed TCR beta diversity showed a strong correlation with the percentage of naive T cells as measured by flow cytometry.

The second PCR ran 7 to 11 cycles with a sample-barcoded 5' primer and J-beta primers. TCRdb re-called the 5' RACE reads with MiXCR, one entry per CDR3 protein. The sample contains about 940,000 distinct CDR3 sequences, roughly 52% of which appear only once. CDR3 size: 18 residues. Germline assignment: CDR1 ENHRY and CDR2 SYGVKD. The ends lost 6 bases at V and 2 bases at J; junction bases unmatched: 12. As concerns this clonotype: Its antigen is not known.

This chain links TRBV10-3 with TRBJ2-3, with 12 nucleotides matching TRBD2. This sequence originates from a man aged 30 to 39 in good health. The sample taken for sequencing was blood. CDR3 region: CAIRATLTSGGHTDTQYF. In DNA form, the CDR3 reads TGTGCCATCAGGGCTACACTGACTAGCGGGGGTCACACAGATACGCAGTATTTT.